One sample yielded the 28 T cell receptor beta chains listed below, sequenced in a study of T-cell reconstitution after alpha-beta-depleted transplantation in children. A library of TCRbeta sequences, prepared with unique molecular identifiers, was generated. TCRdb independently ran MiXCR on the PCR reads; one entry per CDR3 protein. The repertoire includes about 120,000 distinct CDR3 sequences, about 9.3% of them detected once, and over 8% sits in the top ten. The material was PBMCs from the stem cell graft donor, obtained from the stem cell graft. The receptors were sampled from a human donor who donated a stem cell graft to a child with acute lymphoblastic leukemia.

This clonotype was seen ten or more times. The rearrangement uses TRBV7-9 and TRBJ1-5; D not resolved. The ends were cut back, 5 bases at V and 0 bases at J, with 11 bases in the middle. The CDR3 loop spans 15 amino acids. Germline-derived CDR1 and CDR2 are SEHNR and FQNEAQ (reference sequence). CDR3 residues: CASSHGLNSNQPQHF. CDR3 coding DNA: TGTGCCAGCAGCCACGGACTGAATAGCAATCAGCCCCAGCATTTT.

This clonotype was found many times. The gene calls are TRBV15 and TRBJ1-4; a weak D match, TRBD1 (5 bases). Looked up from germline, CDR1 is LNHNV and CDR2 is YYDKDF (reference sequence). Deletions cut 3 bases from V and 17 bases from J, with 19 bases between. This CDR3 spans 13 amino acids. CDR3 sequence: CATSSRGLSEVFF. The CDR3 DNA follows: TGTGCCACCAGCAGCCGGGGCCTTTCTGAAGTCTTTTTT.

This clonotype was counted many times. J is TRBJ2-2 and V is TRBV5-6; unclear D gene. The CDR3 contains 14 residues. Trimming cost V 0 bases and J 1 base, with 4 bases left between them. Germline CDR1 and CDR2: SGHDT and YYEEEE. The CDR3 here is CASSLVGNTGELFF. As DNA, the CDR3 is TGTGCCAGCAGCTTGGTCGGGAACACCGGGGAGCTGTTTTTT.

This clonotype has a count of ten or more. V is TRBV5-1 and J is TRBJ2-4; tentatively, D is TRBD1 (6 bases). Trimming removed 4 bases at V and 6 bases at J, with 14 bases between. The germline V gene has CDR1 SGHRS and CDR2 YFSETQ. The CDR3 extends over 14 amino acids. In DNA, the CDR3 is TGCGCCAGCAGCATCGAAGGACAGCCAAACATTCAGTACTTC. Amino acids: CASSIEGQPNIQYF. Using reference TRBV5-1 and TRBJ2-4 for the parts outside the CDR3, the full variable domain is KAGVTQTPRYLIKTRGQQVTLSCSPISGHRSVSWYQQTPGQGLQFLFEYFSETQRNKGNFPGRFSGRQFSNSRSEMNVSTLELGDSALYLCASSIEGQPNIQYFGAGTRLSVL.

This clonotype appeared many times. V usage is TRBV6-1 and J usage is TRBJ2-2; 10 bases fit TRBD1. V lost 1 base, J lost 4 bases, and 0 bases stayed unmatched. Looked up from germline, CDR1 is MNHNS and CDR2 is SASEGT. This CDR3 region has 15 residues. The CDR3 DNA is TGTGCCAGCAGTGAAGGGACAGGGGGCACCGGGGAGCTGTTTTTT. This translates into CASSEGTGGTGELFF.

The V gene is TRBV5-5, the J gene TRBJ1-2, with D maybe TRBD1 (6 bases). This CDR3 has 15 amino acids. V was cut by 0 bases and J by 3 bases, with 12 bases left in between. The germline gives CDR1 SGHKS, CDR2 YYEKEE (reference sequence). This CDR3 reads CASSLALGADYGYTF. As DNA, the CDR3 is TGTGCCAGCAGCTTGGCCCTGGGGGCGGACTATGGCTACACCTTC.

This clonotype was recorded at least ten times. This chain connects TRBV20-1 to TRBJ2-1; a possible D gene is TRBD2 (5 bases). CDR3 length equals 16 residues. V was cut by 5 bases and J by 1 base, with 18 bases left in between. Germline CDR1 and CDR2: DFQATT and SNEGSKA (reference sequence). In DNA form, the CDR3 reads TGCAGTGCTCACTCAACACGGGAAGAATCCTACAATGAGCAGTTCTTC. Its protein product is CSAHSTREESYNEQFF.

This clonotype was seen a handful of times. The chain couples TRBV27 to TRBJ2-5; 10 bases are shared with TRBD2. There are 15 residues in the CDR3. The germline V gene encodes CDR1 MNHEY and CDR2 SMNVEV (reference sequence). The V segment lost 4 bases and the J segment 3 bases; nucleotides outside the gene matches: 5. The CDR3 here is CASSSLLAGEETQYF. For the CDR3, the DNA is TGTGCCAGCAGTTCACTTCTAGCGGGGGAAGAGACCCAGTACTTC.

This clonotype was detected many times. The rearrangement joins TRBV25-1 to TRBJ1-6; D remains ambiguous. This CDR3 is 15 amino acids long. CDR1 is MGHDK, CDR2 SYGVNS, per germline. Trimming left V 1 base short and J 5 bases short, with 9 bases between. The CDR3: CASSEFAANNSPLHF. CDR3 sequence (DNA): TGTGCCAGCAGTGAATTCGCAGCAAATAATTCACCCCTCCACTTT.

The sample holds many counts of this clonotype. The gene calls are TRBV28 and TRBJ1-2; no definite D call. Germline CDR1 MDHEN, CDR2 SYDVKM. The CDR3 consists of 13 residues. Deletions cut 10 bases from V and 2 bases from J, with 14 bases between. The CDR3: CATSRGSNYGYTF. The CDR3 DNA is TGTGCCACCTCTCGGGGATCAAACTATGGCTACACCTTC.

This clonotype occurred many times. The CDR3 DNA sequence: TGCGCCAGCAGCTTGGAGGGACAGGGGGCGGATGGCTACACCTTC. It translates to CASSLEGQGADGYTF. The chain combines TRBV5-1 with TRBJ1-2, with 12 bases identical to TRBD1. The V gene's germline CDR1 is SGHRS and CDR2 YFSETQ. The CDR3 has 15 residues. V was clipped by 0 bases and J by 6 bases; unmatched bases: 3.

This clonotype has ten or more counts. CDR3 DNA sequence: TGTGCCAGCAGCTTCGACACTTGGGGGACTAATGAAAAACTGTTTTTT. This gives the protein CASSFDTWGTNEKLFF. The rearrangement links TRBV7-9 to TRBJ1-4, with D perhaps TRBD1 (5 bases). The CDR3 has 16 amino acids. V lost 3 bases, J lost 2 bases, and 13 bases lay in between. The germline gives CDR1 SEHNR, CDR2 FQNEAQ (reference sequence).

This clonotype was detected ten times or more. This sequence joins TRBV27 and TRBJ1-1, with 7 bases matching TRBD1. The CDR3 loop spans 15 amino acids. Trimming cost V 3 bases and J 1 base; bases outside gene matches: 5. Germline V CDR1 and CDR2: MNHEY, SMNVEV (reference sequence). The CDR3 loop reads CASSFYRGTNTEAFF. The DNA of the CDR3 is TGTGCCAGCAGTTTCTACAGGGGAACGAACACTGAAGCTTTCTTT.

This clonotype was observed many times. V is TRBV5-1 and J is TRBJ2-7, with D perhaps matching TRBD1 (6 bases). CDR1 is SGHRS, CDR2 YFSETQ, per germline. The CDR3 sequence is 14 residues long. The germline V and J ends were trimmed by 3 bases and 1 base, with 11 bases remaining between them. In nucleotides, the CDR3 is TGCGCCAGCAGCTGGAGGACAGAATCCTACGAGCAGTACTTC. Its translation is CASSWRTESYEQYF.

This clonotype was seen many times. CDR3 sequence: CASSARTGGIGNTIYF. The CDR3, as DNA: TGCGCCAGCAGCGCCCGGACAGGGGGAATCGGAAACACCATATATTTT. The chain is built from TRBV5-1 and TRBJ1-3, with 10 nucleotides matching TRBD1. Trimming at V came to 4 bases and at J to 4 bases, leaving 8 bases not matched to a gene. CDR1 is SGHRS and CDR2 is YFSETQ in the germline V gene. The CDR3 totals 16 residues.

This clonotype was seen ten or more times. The V gene is TRBV11-2, the J gene TRBJ2-3; D ambiguous. The CDR3 runs 15 residues. The V and J ends lost 5 bases and 0 bases respectively, with 12 bases between them. Germline V lookup: CDR1 SGHAT, CDR2 FQNNGV. CDR3 region: CASSTWYFSTDTQYF. CDR3 DNA sequence: TGTGCCAGCAGCACTTGGTATTTTAGCACAGATACGCAGTATTTT.

This clonotype was seen many times. The chain combines TRBV5-1 with TRBJ2-7; the D call may be TRBD1 or TRBD2 (5 bases each). Germline-derived CDR1 and CDR2 are SGHRS and YFSETQ. CDR3 size: 13 residues. Trimming pared 6 bases from V and 5 bases from J, leaving 15 bases between. Here the CDR3 DNA reads TGCGCCAGCACCCAGGGACCGAACCACGAGCAGTACTTC. As protein: CASTQGPNHEQYF.

This clonotype was seen ten or more times. The chain recombines TRBV13 with TRBJ1-6, with TRBD1 matching over 7 bases. V gave up 5 bases and J gave up 7 bases; unmatched junction bases: 8. CDR3 length: 15 residues. Looked up from germline, CDR1 is PRHDT and CDR2 is FYEKMQ (reference sequence). Here the CDR3 reads CASSPPGQTNSPLHF. CDR3 nucleotide sequence: TGTGCCAGCAGCCCACCGGGACAGACAAATTCACCCCTCCACTTT.

A few counts support this clonotype. The chain links TRBV30 to TRBJ1-2; 7 bases agree with TRBD1. V lost 3 bases, J lost 2 bases, and 3 bases stayed unmatched. The CDR3 is 13 amino acids. CDR1 is GTSNPN and CDR2 is SVGIG in the germline V gene (reference sequence). The chain's CDR3 is CAWSPGQNYGYTF. The CDR3 DNA sequence: TGTGCCTGGAGCCCGGGACAGAACTATGGCTACACCTTC.

The table lists this clonotype with many counts. The gene calls are TRBV11-3 and TRBJ2-1, with 8 bases aligning to TRBD1. CDR3 length: 14 residues. V was pared by 5 bases and J by 6 bases, with 6 bases of the junction left unmatched. Germline CDR1 is SGHNT and CDR2 is YENEEA. The CDR3 loop is CASSPGQGSNEQFF. CDR3 DNA sequence: TGTGCCAGCAGCCCAGGACAGGGAAGCAATGAGCAGTTCTTC.

This clonotype was found many times. The junction departs from the called germline gene at one end, perhaps through a read error. V is TRBV7-7 and J is TRBJ1-5; weak D call: TRBD1 (6 bases). There are 17 residues in the CDR3. Per germline, CDR1 SSHAT and CDR2 FNYEAQ (reference sequence). DNA of the CDR3: TGTGCTAGCAGCTTAGTAGGAACAGGGTATAGCAATCAGCCCCAGCATTTT. Translation: CASSLVGTGYSNQPQHF.

This clonotype was seen repeatedly, ten times or more. The chain has TRBV5-1 and TRBJ1-5, with D unresolved. This CDR3 region has 15 residues. The germline gives CDR1 SGHRS, CDR2 YFSETQ. V lost 0 bases to trimming and J lost 2 bases, with 9 bases between them. CDR3 nucleotides: TGCGCCAGCAGCTTGGACGGTCAGGGCAATCAGCCCCAGCATTTT. Translation gives CASSLDGQGNQPQHF.

This clonotype was recorded at least ten times. The V call is TRBV20-1, the J call TRBJ2-3; a possible D gene is TRBD2 (6 bases). The germline V and J ends were trimmed by 3 bases and 2 bases, with 12 bases remaining between them. CDR1 is DFQATT, CDR2 SNEGSKA, per germline (reference sequence). The CDR3 has 14 residues. The CDR3 bases are TGCAGTGCTAGGAGGCGGGACTCCACAGATACGCAGTATTTT. Translating it yields CSARRRDSTDTQYF.

This clonotype was observed many times. The V and J genes are TRBV12-3 or TRBV12-4 and TRBJ1-4; a possible D gene is TRBD1 (6 bases). Trimming shortened V by 3 bases and J by 0 bases, and 17 bases separated the two germline ends. The length of the CDR3 is 18 residues. The CDR3: CASSFWGAETSTNEKLFF. The DNA of the CDR3 is TGTGCCAGCAGTTTCTGGGGGGCCGAAACATCAACTAATGAAAAACTGTTTTTT.

This clonotype was seen repeatedly, ten times or more. V is TRBV5-1 and J is TRBJ1-1; D possibly corresponds to TRBD1 (5 bases). Trimming cost V 3 bases and J 3 bases, with 9 bases left between them. This CDR3 is built from 13 residues. Germline CDR1 is SGHRS and CDR2 is YFSETQ. CDR3 sequence reads: CASSWRGDTEAFF. The CDR3 DNA reads TGCGCCAGCAGCTGGCGGGGGGACACTGAAGCTTTCTTT.

In this sample, this clonotype turned up many times. The CDR3 coding sequence is TGTGCCAGCAGCTTAGATCCACGGTCCGCATCCTATAATTCACCCCTCCACTTT. Its protein is CASSLDPRSASYNSPLHF. This rearrangement joins TRBV11-3 to TRBJ1-6; D is ambiguous. There are 18 residues in the CDR3. Germline loops: CDR1 SGHNT, CDR2 YENEEA. V lost 0 bases to trimming and J lost 1 base, with 13 bases between them.

This clonotype came up many times. This rearrangement joins TRBV5-1 to TRBJ1-1; D not resolved. The CDR3 has 15 amino acids. V lost 0 bases and J 0 bases, leaving 9 bases between the germline ends. Per germline, CDR1 SGHRS and CDR2 YFSETQ. The chain's CDR3 is CASSLAPKLNTEAFF. Written as DNA, the CDR3 is TGCGCCAGCAGCTTGGCCCCCAAGCTGAACACTGAAGCTTTCTTT.

This clonotype was seen many times. V usage is TRBV3-1 and J usage is TRBJ2-7; 9 nucleotides line up with TRBD2. Germline V gene sequence: CDR1 LGHDT, CDR2 YNNKEL (reference sequence). The junction had 3 bases not matched to a gene; V was cut back by 6 bases and J by 0 bases. The length of the CDR3 is 14 residues. DNA of the CDR3: TGTGCCAGCAGTGGACTAGCGCACTCCTACGAGCAGTACTTC. Its protein product is CASSGLAHSYEQYF.